A single sample gave rise to the 29 T cell receptor beta chains below, sequenced in a study of blood T cell repertoires in COVID-19. Profiling relied on immunoSEQ multiplex PCR, and the TCRdb table lists in-frame clones only, not all of them. The sample includes over 450,000 clones, approximately 92% of them seen just once. The sequenced material came from peripheral blood. These receptors were taken from a man younger than 35 with COVID-19, enrolled during active disease.

This chain connects TRBV3-1 (or the pseudogene TRBV3-2) to TRBJ1-4, with 7 bases matching TRBD1. Germline assignment: CDR1 LGHDT and CDR2 YNNKEL (reference sequence). With 2 bases clipped from V and 6 bases from J, the junction kept 3 bases outside the gene matches. CDR3 length equals 14 residues. The CDR3 DNA is TGTGCCAGCAGCCAAAGACAGGGCCATGAAAAACTGTTTTTT. Protein sequence: CASSQRQGHEKLFF.

This clone has just a few counts. The chain recombines TRBV3-1 (or the pseudogene TRBV3-2) with TRBJ2-7; TRBD2 matches at 7 bases. The CDR3 runs to 15 residues. J lost 3 bases, V lost 0 bases, and 5 bases had no gene match. Germline values: CDR1 LGHDT, CDR2 YNNKEL (reference sequence). The CDR3 DNA is TGTGCCAGCAGCCAAGATCCTAGCGGTATCTACGAGCAGTACTTC. Protein product: CASSQDPSGIYEQYF.

The V gene is TRBV19, the J gene TRBJ1-5; D gene unclear. Trimming stripped 5 bases from V and 0 bases from J, with 11 bases between. The germline V gene has CDR1 LNHDA and CDR2 SQIVND (reference sequence). CDR3 size: 15 residues. This chain's CDR3 is CASSFDTFSNQPQHF. The DNA for the CDR3 is TGTGCCAGTAGTTTTGACACGTTTAGCAATCAGCCCCAGCATTTT.

This sequence joins TRBV6-5 and TRBJ2-7; tentatively, D is TRBD1 (6 bases). Trimming took 6 bases from V and 1 from J, leaving 10 bases between them. CDR1 MNHEY and CDR2 SVGAGI come from the germline V gene. CDR3 size: 13 residues. The CDR3, as DNA: TGTGCCAGCAGCGGAGGACAGTCCTACGAGCAGTACTTC. Translating it yields CASSGGQSYEQYF.

The chain couples TRBV6-1 to TRBJ1-1; no clear D gene. Germline-derived CDR1 and CDR2 are MNHNS and SASEGT. Trimming took off 3 bases at V and 1 base at J, with 15 bases between the two ends. CDR3 length equals 16 residues. CDR3 DNA: TGTGCCAGCAGTGATCCCCGGGAGGTGGGGAACACTGAAGCTTTCTTT. Residues: CASSDPREVGNTEAFF.

V gene TRBV6-5 combines with J gene TRBJ2-3; 9 bases map to TRBD2. V gave up 7 bases and J gave up 2 bases; unmatched junction bases: 7. Per germline, CDR1 MNHEY and CDR2 SVGAGI. The CDR3 spans 15 residues. The CDR3 region has the DNA TGTGCCAGCATAAGGCTAGCGGGGTCCACAGATACGCAGTATTTT. Amino acids: CASIRLAGSTDTQYF.

The genes are TRBV10-1 and TRBJ2-7; 7 positions agree with TRBD1. The CDR3 length is 13 residues. Germline values: CDR1 WNHNN, CDR2 SYGVQD (reference sequence). V dropped 2 bases and J dropped 3; count of bases not matched to a gene: 1. CDR3 DNA sequence: TGCGCCAGCAGTGAGAGACAGGGCTACGAGCAGTACTTC. Protein: CASSERQGYEQYF.

The rearrangement joins TRBV12-3 or TRBV12-4 to TRBJ2-1, with D perhaps TRBD2 (6 bases). Trimming shortened V by 7 bases and J by 9 bases, and 10 bases separated the two germline ends. The CDR3 runs 11 residues. The CDR3 DNA reads TGTGCCAGCACCATGGGGGGTGAGCAGTTCTTC. Its translation: CASTMGGEQFF.

This clone was seen only a few times. The chain carries TRBV4-1 and TRBJ1-6; 9 bases line up with TRBD1. CDR3 length equals 15 residues. The V segment lost 1 base and the J segment 9 bases; nucleotides outside the gene matches: 4. CDR1 MGHRA and CDR2 YSYEKL come from the germline V gene. The CDR3 here is CASSQGGQGLSPLHF. In DNA form, the CDR3 reads TGCGCCAGCAGCCAAGGGGGACAGGGCCTTTCACCCCTCCACTTT.

The chain employs TRBV6-1 and TRBJ1-2; D is unclear. From germline, CDR1 is MNHNS and CDR2 SASEGT. With 0 bases removed from V and 7 bases from J, the gap between germline ends came to 9 bases. The CDR3 contains 13 residues. The DNA for the CDR3 is TGTGCCAGCAGTGAAGCCAAGAGTACTGGCTACACCTTC. This gives the protein CASSEAKSTGYTF.

This rearrangement joins TRBV25-1 to TRBJ2-7; D gene uncertain. CDR3 size: 11 residues. The germline CDR1 and CDR2 sequences are MGHDK and SYGVNS. V gave up 3 bases and J gave up 4 bases, with 4 bases separating them. CDR3 protein: CASSDVYEQYF. The CDR3 DNA follows: TGTGCCAGCAGTGACGTTTACGAGCAGTACTTC.

The chain joins TRBV6-5 to TRBJ2-7; TRBD2 matches 7 bases. V shed 2 bases, J shed 4 bases, and the junction held 5 bases outside the gene matches. CDR1 is MNHEY, CDR2 SVGAGI, per germline. The CDR3 runs to 14 residues. The CDR3 spells CASSYGGGEYEQYF. DNA of the CDR3: TGTGCCAGCAGTTACGGTGGGGGGGAGTACGAGCAGTACTTC.

J is TRBJ2-1 and V is TRBV28, with D uncertain. The CDR3 contains 16 residues. Per the germline V gene, CDR1 is MDHEN and CDR2 is SYDVKM. V lost 5 bases, J lost 8 bases, and 22 bases lay in between. This CDR3 reads CASSPSRLSGMDEQFF. CDR3 coding DNA: TGTGCCAGCAGTCCCAGCCGTTTATCAGGTATGGATGAGCAGTTCTTC.

The chain recombines TRBV19 with TRBJ2-7; TRBD1 matches 8 bases. The CDR3 has 13 residues. Germline CDR1 is LNHDA and CDR2 is SQIVND (reference sequence). With 4 bases clipped from V and 3 bases from J, the junction kept 2 bases outside the gene matches. CDR3 region: CASSTTGGYEQYF. The CDR3 DNA sequence: TGTGCCAGTAGTACCACAGGGGGCTACGAGCAGTACTTC.

J is TRBJ2-3 and V is TRBV5-4; 9 bases line up with TRBD1. The V gene's germline CDR1 is SGHNT and CDR2 YYREEE (reference sequence). The CDR3 extends over 15 amino acids. The V and J ends lost 4 bases and 4 bases, in that order; junction bases with no gene match: 7. CDR3 DNA: TGTGCCAGCAGCCGGGACAGGGAAGGACCAGATACGCAGTATTTT. Translated: CASSRDREGPDTQYF.

J is TRBJ2-1 and V is TRBV6-6; 12 bases align to TRBD1. Per the germline V gene, CDR1 is MNHNY and CDR2 is SVGAGI (reference sequence). J lost 9 bases, V lost 6 bases, and 6 bases had no gene match. CDR3 length equals 14 residues. This CDR3 reads CASRRDRGRSEQFF. The CDR3 nucleotides read TGTGCCAGCAGACGGGACAGGGGGCGATCTGAGCAGTTCTTC.

V usage is TRBV19 and J usage is TRBJ1-3; the D is unclear. The V end lost 1 base, the J end lost 2 bases, and 15 bases lay between the germline ends. This CDR3 is built from 17 residues. Per germline, CDR1 LNHDA and CDR2 SQIVND (reference sequence). CDR3 in DNA: TGTGCCAGTAGTATAGTCGGCGACCCTAGCCCTGGAAACACCATATATTTT. Translated, it gives CASSIVGDPSPGNTIYF.

J is TRBJ2-5 and V is TRBV30; TRBD2 is a possible D gene (7 bases). The CDR3 has 10 residues. V shed 8 bases and J shed 5 bases, with 9 bases lying between them. Germline loops: CDR1 GTSNPN, CDR2 SVGIG (reference sequence). CDR3 nucleotide sequence: TGTGCCGGGGGGGGCGAGACCCAGTACTTC. Residues: CAGGGETQYF.

This chain uses TRBV10-3 with TRBJ2-1; perhaps TRBD1 as D (6 bases). CDR3 length: 15 amino acids. Germline assignment: CDR1 ENHRY and CDR2 SYGVKD. V was clipped by 8 bases and J by 0 bases, with 14 bases between them. This chain's CDR3 is CAIGRQASSYNEQFF. CDR3 nucleotides: TGTGCCATCGGGAGACAGGCCAGCTCCTACAATGAGCAGTTCTTC.

This clone was seen only a few times. The chain couples TRBV5-1 to TRBJ1-1; 7 nucleotides align to TRBD1. Looked up from germline, CDR1 is SGHRS and CDR2 is YFSETQ. This CDR3 is 14 amino acids long. The junction had 11 bases not matched to a gene; V was cut back by 3 bases and J by 9 bases. The CDR3 bases are TGCGCCAGCAGCTCGGACGGACAGGTGGGACAAGCTTTCTTT. This codes for CASSSDGQVGQAFF.

V is TRBV12-3 or TRBV12-4 and J is TRBJ2-7; D perhaps matches TRBD2 (6 bases). There are 12 residues in the CDR3. The V end was cut by 5 bases, the J end by 5 bases, with 10 bases between. CDR3 amino acids: CASSAGWNEQYF. The CDR3 DNA reads TGTGCCAGCAGTGCGGGGTGGAACGAGCAGTACTTC.

The chain couples TRBV20-1 to TRBJ2-1, with D possibly TRBD2 on 6 matching bases. Trimming pared 8 bases from V and 5 bases from J, leaving 10 bases between. The CDR3 spans 11 residues. From germline, CDR1 is DFQATT and CDR2 SNEGSKA (reference sequence). The CDR3 spells CSPREHNEQFF. The CDR3, as DNA: TGCAGTCCCCGGGAGCACAATGAGCAGTTCTTC.

This clone was picked up one time. J is TRBJ1-1 and V is TRBV11-1, with TRBD1 identical over 9 bases. Per germline, CDR1 SGHAT and CDR2 FQDESV (reference sequence). The CDR3 runs to 14 residues. With V trimmed by 5 bases and J by 4 bases, 5 bases remained unmatched. In DNA form, the CDR3 reads TGTGCCAGCAGCATGGCGACAGGGGGCACTGAAGCTTTCTTT. Translated, it gives CASSMATGGTEAFF. Full variable domain (remainder filled in from reference TRBV11-1 and TRBJ1-1): EAEVAQSPRYKITEKSQAVAFWCDPISGHATLYWYRQILGQGPELLVQFQDESVVDDSQLPKDRFSAERLKGVDSTLKIQPAELGDSAMYLCASSMATGGTEAFFGQGTRLTVV.

CDR3 in DNA: TGTGCCAGCAGCCAGACAGGGTGGAATGAGCAGTTCTTC. It is translated as CASSQTGWNEQFF. The gene calls are TRBV12-3 or TRBV12-4 and TRBJ2-1; TRBD1 aligns across 7 bases. V lost 6 bases and J lost 7; bases outside the gene matches: 6. This CDR3 has 13 residues.

The gene calls are TRBV7-8 and TRBJ2-1; perhaps TRBD2 as D (6 bases). Trimming took off 4 bases at V and 6 bases at J, with 13 bases between the two ends. The CDR3 has 14 amino acids. Germline assignment: CDR1 SGHVS and CDR2 FQNEAQ. CDR3 sequence: CASSSGEVPNEQFF. The DNA of the CDR3 is TGTGCCAGCAGCTCCGGGGAGGTGCCCAATGAGCAGTTCTTC.

The rearrangement links TRBV27 to TRBJ2-5; no clear D gene. V lost 0 bases, J lost 3 bases, and 8 bases lay in between. CDR1 and CDR2 (germline): MNHEY, SMNVEV (reference sequence). The CDR3 spans 14 residues. CDR3 in DNA: TGTGCCAGCAGTTTATCCGCTGGAGAAGAGACCCAGTACTTC. Amino acids: CASSLSAGEETQYF.

The chain joins TRBV6-5 to TRBJ2-7; TRBD1 matches at 10 bases. In germline, CDR1 is MNHEY, CDR2 SVGAGI. The CDR3 runs to 14 residues. J lost 5 bases, V lost 7 bases, and 8 bases had no gene match. The CDR3 DNA reads TGTGCCAGCACGGCCCGGGACAGGGGAGACGAGCAGTACTTC. This translates into CASTARDRGDEQYF.

The chain couples TRBV15 to TRBJ1-6; unclear D gene. This CDR3 is built from 14 residues. The V end lost 0 bases, the J end lost 6 bases, and 6 bases lay between the germline ends. Germline-derived CDR1 and CDR2 are LNHNV and YYDKDF (reference sequence). For the CDR3, the DNA is TGTGCCACCAGCAGAGATATACTTAATTCACCCCTCCACTTT. Translation: CATSRDILNSPLHF.

CDR3 sequence (DNA): TGTGCCAGCAGTGAAGCGCTTGGGCAGGGTGGAGAGACCCAGTACTTC. Residues: CASSEALGQGGETQYF. This rearrangement joins TRBV6-1 to TRBJ2-5, with a weak D call TRBD1 (5 bases). V lost 0 bases, J lost 4 bases, and 15 bases lay in between. The V gene's germline CDR1 is MNHNS and CDR2 SASEGT. The CDR3 length is 16 residues.